These 24 T cell receptor beta chains were sequenced from one sample in a study of cytomegalovirus exposure and HLA in healthy donors. With 60 Vbeta and 13 Jbeta primers, the PCR was carried out. Produced via immunoSEQ multiplex PCR; TCRdb's table is partial and in-frame only. The sample table sets out tens of thousands of clones. The sequenced material came from PBMCs. These receptors were taken from a male donor in good health and CMV-seropositive.

The rearrangement links TRBV6-1 to TRBJ1-5, with D possibly being TRBD1 (6 bases). V lost 1 base and J lost 1, with 14 bases in between. Per germline, CDR1 MNHNS and CDR2 SASEGT. This CDR3 comprises 17 residues. This CDR3 reads CASSEDPDRLSNQPQHF. The CDR3 nucleotides read TGTGCCAGCAGTGAAGATCCCGACAGGCTAAGCAATCAGCCCCAGCATTTT.

The chain carries TRBV2 and TRBJ2-3; tentatively, D is TRBD1 (6 bases). Trimming removed 8 bases at V and 1 base at J, with 10 bases between. The germline gives CDR1 SNHLY, CDR2 FYNNEI. The CDR3 is 13 residues long. The CDR3 is CASRDTGTDTQYF. The CDR3 DNA reads TGTGCCAGCCGGGACACTGGCACAGATACGCAGTATTTT.

The gene calls are TRBV7-8 and TRBJ1-5, with D unresolved. The CDR3 spans 11 residues. V was shortened by 4 bases and J by 5 bases, with 3 bases between the two germline ends. From germline, CDR1 is SGHVS and CDR2 FQNEAQ. Here the CDR3 DNA reads TGTGCCAGCAGCTCGTATCAGCCCCAGCATTTT. It codes for CASSSYQPQHF.

The CDR3 nucleotides are TGTGCTAGAGGACGTGGGACAGGGAGTTACAATGAGCAGTTCTTC. Translating it yields CARGRGTGSYNEQFF. The chain is built from TRBV30 and TRBJ2-1; 9 bases line up with TRBD1. The CDR3 contains 15 residues. Per the germline V gene, CDR1 is GTSNPN and CDR2 is SVGIG (reference sequence).

The chain uses TRBV5-1 and TRBJ2-2; D is possibly TRBD1 (6 bases). V lost 6 bases and J lost 7, with 19 bases in between. Germline CDR1 SGHRS, CDR2 YFSETQ. The CDR3 totals 15 residues. The DNA for the CDR3 is TGCGCCAGCATGGTTAACAGGGCCGGAGTCGGGGAGCTGTTTTTT. The encoded protein is CASMVNRAGVGELFF. The full variable domain, rest sourced from reference TRBV5-1 and TRBJ2-2, is KAGVTQTPRYLIKTRGQQVTLSCSPISGHRSVSWYQQTPGQGLQFLFEYFSETQRNKGNFPGRFSGRQFSNSRSEMNVSTLELGDSALYLCASMVNRAGVGELFFGEGSRLTVL.

This chain connects TRBV27 to TRBJ2-1; the D gene is possibly TRBD2 (6 bases). V was cut by 6 bases and J by 10 bases, with 16 bases left in between. This CDR3 spans 13 amino acids. Germline loops: CDR1 MNHEY, CDR2 SMNVEV (reference sequence). The chain's CDR3 is CASSSDYIEEQFF. The CDR3 nucleotides are TGTGCCAGCAGCTCGGACTATATCGAAGAGCAGTTCTTC.

The V call is TRBV9, the J call TRBJ2-7; 9 bases are shared with TRBD1. J was trimmed by 5 bases and V by 3 bases; bases with no gene match: 9. This CDR3 is built from 15 residues. Germline V lookup: CDR1 SGDLS, CDR2 YYNGEE. The CDR3 loop is CASSGSQGARNEQYF. The CDR3 nucleotides read TGTGCCAGCAGCGGATCACAGGGGGCGAGGAACGAGCAGTACTTC.

This chain joins TRBV20-1 and TRBJ1-2; no clear D gene. The CDR3 consists of 11 residues. V lost 6 bases to trimming and J lost 14 bases, with 19 bases between them. CDR1 and CDR2 from the germline V gene are DFQATT and SNEGSKA (reference sequence). In nucleotides, the CDR3 is TGCAGTGCGCAAGACGACGAGGCTATAACCTTC. Protein product: CSAQDDEAITF.

The V and J genes are TRBV4-3 and TRBJ1-2; TRBD1 matches at 9 bases. This CDR3 has 18 amino acids. V lost 3 bases, J lost 4 bases, and 15 bases stayed unmatched. In germline, CDR1 is LGHNA, CDR2 YSLEER. The CDR3 spells CASSQGAIGQGIFYGYTF. CDR3 sequence (DNA): TGCGCCAGCAGCCAGGGTGCCATCGGACAGGGGATTTTCTATGGCTACACCTTC.

The rearrangement uses TRBV15 and TRBJ1-1; no clear D. CDR3 size: 15 residues. V lost 5 bases and J 4 bases, leaving 17 bases between the germline ends. CDR1 and CDR2 from the germline V gene are LNHNV and YYDKDF (reference sequence). The CDR3 protein is CATSHHQIRGTEAFF. The DNA for the CDR3 is TGTGCCACCAGCCACCACCAAATACGGGGCACTGAAGCTTTCTTT.

The genes are TRBV2 and TRBJ1-1, with a possible D match to TRBD1 (6 bases). The CDR3 sequence is 14 residues long. The V end lost 2 bases, the J end lost 1 base, and 8 bases lay between the germline ends. Germline V gene sequence: CDR1 SNHLY, CDR2 FYNNEI. CDR3 in DNA: TGTGCCAGCAGTGAACAGGGGCCGAACACTGAAGCTTTCTTT. Residues: CASSEQGPNTEAFF.

This chain uses TRBV5-1 with TRBJ2-2; 7 nucleotides agree with TRBD1. CDR1 and CDR2 from the germline V gene are SGHRS and YFSETQ. This CDR3 region has 16 residues. V lost 4 bases, J lost 1 base, and 7 bases stayed unmatched. CDR3 DNA: TGCGCCAGCAGCGCCTCCGGGACAGTGAACACCGGGGAGCTGTTTTTT. Amino acid sequence: CASSASGTVNTGELFF.

The chain couples TRBV30 to TRBJ1-5; 8 nucleotides agree with TRBD1. V gave up 4 bases and J gave up 5 bases; unmatched junction bases: 7. The CDR3 totals 14 residues. Germline V gene lookup returns CDR1 GTSNPN and CDR2 SVGIG (reference sequence). CDR3 amino acids: CAWNSGGSDQPQHF. The CDR3 bases are TGTGCCTGGAACTCAGGGGGCTCCGATCAGCCCCAGCATTTT.

The gene calls are TRBV28 and TRBJ2-7; weak D call: TRBD2 (5 bases). The V and J ends lost 6 bases and 5 bases respectively, with 8 bases between them. The germline V gene has CDR1 MDHEN and CDR2 SYDVKM. CDR3 length: 11 residues. The CDR3 coding sequence is TGTGCCAGCAGCCCCGGGGACGAGCAGTACTTC. This codes for CASSPGDEQYF.

This rearrangement joins TRBV7-8 to TRBJ1-2; 7 nucleotides align to TRBD1. Germline V gene sequence: CDR1 SGHVS, CDR2 FQNEAQ. After removal of 5 bases from V and 2 bases from J, the junction contained 5 bases not matched to a gene. CDR3 size: 14 residues. The CDR3 nucleotides are TGTGCCAGCAGCCTCAGCAGGGGGAACTATGGCTACACCTTC. Encoded protein: CASSLSRGNYGYTF. Variable domain in full (rest from reference TRBV7-8 and TRBJ1-2): GAGVSQSPRYKVAKRGQDVALRCDPISGHVSLFWYQQALGQGPEFLTYFQNEAQLDKSGLPSDRFFAERPEGSVSTLKIQRTQQEDSAVYLCASSLSRGNYGYTFGSGTRLTVV.

J is TRBJ2-7 and V is TRBV13; 7 bases match TRBD2. V lost 1 base and J lost 9; bases outside the gene matches: 18. This CDR3 region has 17 residues. The V gene's germline CDR1 is PRHDT and CDR2 FYEKMQ (reference sequence). CDR3 sequence reads: CASSLVVGGPEYRRQYF. The CDR3 region has the DNA TGTGCCAGCAGCTTAGTTGTGGGAGGGCCGGAGTATCGAAGGCAGTACTTC.

The gene calls are TRBV27 and TRBJ2-7; tentative D call: TRBD1 (6 bases). This CDR3 region has 13 residues. Trimming took off 2 bases at V and 6 bases at J, with 11 bases between the two ends. CDR1 is MNHEY, CDR2 SMNVEV, per germline (reference sequence). CDR3: CASSLQQGGEQYF. CDR3 nucleotide sequence: TGTGCCAGCAGTTTACAACAGGGTGGCGAGCAGTACTTC.

This sequence joins TRBV2 and TRBJ2-3; D unresolved. Germline CDR1 SNHLY, CDR2 FYNNEI. This CDR3 has 12 residues. V shed 4 bases and J shed 0 bases, with 2 bases lying between them. Here the CDR3 DNA reads TGTGCCAGCAGTGCTAGCACAGATACGCAGTATTTT. It is translated as CASSASTDTQYF.

V gene TRBV2 combines with J gene TRBJ1-5, with D perhaps TRBD1 (6 bases). Germline CDR1 and CDR2: SNHLY and FYNNEI. Trimming took 4 bases from V and 4 from J, leaving 14 bases between them. The CDR3 has 15 amino acids. DNA of the CDR3: TGTGCCAGCAGTGGGGACGGACAGACAAATCAGCCCCAGCATTTT. Its protein product is CASSGDGQTNQPQHF. Based on the CDR3 plus reference TRBV2 and TRBJ1-5, the full variable domain is EPEVTQTPSHQVTQMGQEVILRCVPISNHLYFYWYRQILGQKVEFLVSFYNNEISEKSEIFDDQFSVERPDGSNFTLKIRSTKLEDSAMYFCASSGDGQTNQPQHFGDGTRLSIL.

The genes are TRBV6-5 and TRBJ2-7; D possibly corresponds to TRBD1 (6 bases). CDR1 MNHEY and CDR2 SVGAGI come from the germline V gene. This CDR3 has 12 residues. The germline V and J ends were trimmed by 10 bases and 8 bases, with 18 bases remaining between them. CDR3 protein: CATMLQTGKQYF. For the CDR3, the DNA is TGTGCCACCATGCTTCAGACAGGCAAGCAGTACTTC.

The chain joins TRBV2 to TRBJ1-2; D is unresolved. Trimming stripped 5 bases from V and 6 bases from J, with 19 bases between. The germline gives CDR1 SNHLY, CDR2 FYNNEI. The CDR3 contains 15 residues. CDR3 amino acids: CASSRSSPLSDGYTF. The CDR3 DNA is TGTGCCAGCAGTCGGTCATCCCCCCTATCTGATGGCTACACCTTC.

The chain couples TRBV6-5 to TRBJ2-7; maybe TRBD2 (5 bases). CDR3 length equals 13 residues. Germline V lookup: CDR1 MNHEY, CDR2 SVGAGI. V lost 0 bases and J 5 bases, leaving 8 bases between the germline ends. The CDR3 sequence is CASSYSEADEQYF. The DNA of the CDR3 is TGTGCCAGCAGTTACTCGGAGGCGGACGAGCAGTACTTC.

The chain uses TRBV2 and TRBJ1-1; a weak D match, TRBD1 (5 bases). The CDR3 spans 13 residues. Deletions cut 6 bases from V and 1 base from J, with 9 bases between. CDR1 is SNHLY and CDR2 is FYNNEI in the germline V gene. This CDR3 is CASRRQTNTEAFF. The CDR3 DNA sequence: TGTGCCAGCAGGAGACAGACGAACACTGAAGCTTTCTTT.

The rearrangement joins TRBV10-3 to TRBJ2-7; TRBD1 might be the D (6 bases). This CDR3 comprises 15 residues. Germline V lookup: CDR1 ENHRY, CDR2 SYGVKD. V lost 3 bases and J 3 bases, leaving 15 bases between the germline ends. Here the CDR3 DNA reads TGTGCCATCAGTGACAGGGGCAGGGTGGACTACGAGCAGTACTTC. It is translated as CAISDRGRVDYEQYF.